A single sample gave rise to the 30 T cell receptor beta chains below, sequenced in a study of cytomegalovirus exposure and HLA in healthy donors. The method was immunoSEQ multiplex PCR; TCRdb's version includes in-frame clones alone and lacks a portion of them. The sample carries roughly 70,000 clones, approximately 96% recorded once. Sequences were obtained from PBMCs. The receptors come from a woman between 18 and 29 years old in good health and CMV-seropositive.

The rearrangement links TRBV5-4 to TRBJ1-1, with D possibly TRBD1 on 5 matching bases. This CDR3 contains 15 residues. In germline, CDR1 is SGHNT, CDR2 YYREEE (reference sequence). V lost 4 bases to trimming and J lost 1 base, with 14 bases between them. DNA for the CDR3: TGTGCCAGCAGCACTGGGACTACTACGAACACTGAAGCTTTCTTT. This translates into CASSTGTTTNTEAFF.

The DNA for the CDR3 is TGTGCCAGGGGGACAGGGAAGCCCGGGGAGCTGTTTTTT. Translating gives CARGTGKPGELFF. The V and J genes are TRBV7-9 and TRBJ2-2; 9 nucleotides match TRBD1. The V and J ends lost 9 bases and 6 bases, in that order; junction bases with no gene match: 5. Germline loops: CDR1 SEHNR, CDR2 FQNEAQ (reference sequence). This CDR3 contains 13 residues.

The chain recombines TRBV28 with TRBJ1-2; D is undetermined. This CDR3 spans 13 amino acids. Germline-derived CDR1 and CDR2 are MDHEN and SYDVKM. The V gene lost 3 bases and the J gene lost 0 bases, with 5 bases spanning the gap. The CDR3 spells CASSFLANYGYTF. The CDR3 DNA follows: TGTGCCAGCAGTTTTCTAGCTAACTATGGCTACACCTTC.

The chain uses TRBV9 and TRBJ2-6, with 7 bases aligning to TRBD2. Germline-derived CDR1 and CDR2 are SGDLS and YYNGEE. V lost 3 bases, J lost 2 bases, and 2 bases stayed unmatched. The CDR3 totals 15 residues. CDR3 in amino acids: CASSASGTGANVLTF. The CDR3 region has the DNA TGTGCCAGCAGCGCGAGCGGGACTGGGGCCAACGTCCTGACTTTC.

The chain recombines TRBV25-1 with TRBJ1-5; D might be TRBD1 (5 bases). The CDR3 extends over 13 amino acids. CDR1 is MGHDK, CDR2 SYGVNS, per germline. V lost 4 bases and J lost 4, with 8 bases in between. The CDR3: CASSAAGNQPQHF. In DNA form, the CDR3 reads TGTGCCAGCAGTGCGGCAGGGAATCAGCCCCAGCATTTT.

V and J are TRBV28 and TRBJ2-7; D perhaps matches TRBD2 (5 bases). The V and J ends lost 3 bases and 4 bases respectively, with 25 bases between them. CDR1 and CDR2 from the germline V gene are MDHEN and SYDVKM. CDR3 length: 18 amino acids. CDR3 in DNA: TGTGCCAGCAGTTTTCCTATTGTCATCGCTAGCCCCCTATACGAGCAGTACTTC. Encoded protein: CASSFPIVIASPLYEQYF.

The chain has TRBV5-4 and TRBJ2-7; 8 bases agree with TRBD2. From germline, CDR1 is SGHNT and CDR2 YYREEE (reference sequence). This CDR3 contains 13 residues. J gave up 6 bases and V 6 bases, and 8 bases lay outside the gene matches. Here the CDR3 reads CASTGTRSPEQYF. In DNA, the CDR3 is TGTGCCAGCACCGGGACTAGAAGCCCCGAGCAGTACTTC.

The chain links TRBV5-6 to TRBJ2-2, with D tentatively TRBD1 (6 bases). The CDR3 extends over 17 amino acids. The germline CDR1 and CDR2 sequences are SGHDT and YYEEEE. Trimming removed 2 bases at V and 4 bases at J, with 18 bases between. The CDR3 DNA reads TGTGCCAGCAGCTTCTATAGGGGGTCTTTCAGCACCGGGGAGCTGTTTTTT. This encodes CASSFYRGSFSTGELFF.

This rearrangement joins TRBV28 to TRBJ1-2, with TRBD1 matching over 7 bases. V gave up 3 bases and J gave up 7 bases; unmatched junction bases: 14. From germline, CDR1 is MDHEN and CDR2 SYDVKM. This CDR3 region has 16 residues. CDR3 DNA: TGTGCCAGCAGTTTTGCTGGGACAGCCCCACTCGGTGGCTACACCTTC. Translation gives CASSFAGTAPLGGYTF.

This clone was picked up one time. The chain recombines TRBV2 with TRBJ2-1; weak D call: TRBD1 (7 bases). The CDR3 length is 12 residues. Trimming left V 8 bases short and J 6 bases short, with 11 bases between. Germline CDR1 SNHLY, CDR2 FYNNEI. For the CDR3, the DNA is TGTGCCAGCGACAGGGAGGTCAATGAGCAGTTCTTC. As protein: CASDREVNEQFF.

V and J are TRBV6-4 and TRBJ2-1; a possible D gene is TRBD2 (6 bases). Looked up from germline, CDR1 is MRHNA and CDR2 is SNTAGT. There are 15 residues in the CDR3. Trimming removed 5 bases at V and 0 bases at J, with 11 bases between. CDR3 sequence reads: CASSKEGGSYNEQFF. DNA for the CDR3: TGTGCCAGCAGTAAGGAGGGCGGCTCCTACAATGAGCAGTTCTTC.

V gene TRBV28 combines with J gene TRBJ1-5; 11 bases agree with TRBD1. Germline-derived CDR1 and CDR2 are MDHEN and SYDVKM. After removal of 4 bases from V and 0 bases from J, the junction contained 8 bases not matched to a gene. The CDR3 is 18 residues long. DNA for the CDR3: TGTGCCAGCAGTTCCGGGACAGGGGGAAGTTATAGCAATCAGCCCCAGCATTTT. Amino acid sequence: CASSSGTGGSYSNQPQHF.

V is TRBV4-1 and J is TRBJ2-7; D perhaps matches TRBD2 (6 bases). There are 15 residues in the CDR3. The germline V gene encodes CDR1 MGHRA and CDR2 YSYEKL. V gave up 3 bases and J gave up 4 bases, with 16 bases separating them. In nucleotides, the CDR3 is TGCGCCAGCAGCCACGGGAGAGGGAGGACTTACGAGCAGTACTTC. As protein: CASSHGRGRTYEQYF.

The chain combines TRBV7-9 with TRBJ1-1; no clear D gene. Trimming removed 2 bases at V and 8 bases at J, with 9 bases between. Looked up from germline, CDR1 is SEHNR and CDR2 is FQNEAQ (reference sequence). This CDR3 contains 12 residues. The CDR3 nucleotides read TGTGCCAGCAGCTTAAGCGGCGGCGAAGCTTTCTTT. Protein product: CASSLSGGEAFF.

This chain uses TRBV25-1 with TRBJ1-5; D perhaps matches TRBD1 (5 bases). Trimming took off 4 bases at V and 4 bases at J, with 11 bases between the two ends. This CDR3 spans 14 amino acids. The germline V gene encodes CDR1 MGHDK and CDR2 SYGVNS. The CDR3 DNA is TGTGCCAGCAGTGCCACAGGACCAAATCAGCCCCAGCATTTT. This sequence encodes CASSATGPNQPQHF.

The CDR3 protein is CASSQPDVAGDVDTQYF. DNA of the CDR3: TGCGCCAGCAGCCAACCCGACGTAGCGGGAGACGTAGATACGCAGTATTTT. The chain combines TRBV4-1 with TRBJ2-3; 9 nucleotides agree with TRBD2. Germline V gene sequence: CDR1 MGHRA, CDR2 YSYEKL. V lost 2 bases and J lost 5; bases outside the gene matches: 11. The CDR3 extends over 17 amino acids.

The chain couples TRBV18 to TRBJ2-7; 7 bases are shared with TRBD1. CDR1 is KGHSH, CDR2 LQKENI, per germline. This CDR3 has 14 amino acids. After removal of 6 bases from V and 3 bases from J, the junction contained 8 bases not matched to a gene. CDR3 protein: CASSRDRADYEQYF. The CDR3 region has the DNA TGTGCCAGCTCGCGTGACAGGGCTGACTACGAGCAGTACTTC.

The CDR3 sequence: CASSLGSGNEQFF. As DNA, the CDR3 is TGTGCCAGCAGCTTAGGAAGCGGCAATGAGCAGTTCTTC. V is TRBV13 and J is TRBJ2-1; maybe TRBD2 (5 bases). Germline V CDR1 and CDR2: PRHDT, FYEKMQ (reference sequence). The CDR3 length is 13 residues. The V and J ends lost 0 bases and 6 bases respectively, with 6 bases between them.

J is TRBJ2-1 and V is TRBV2; D unclear. The CDR3 loop spans 10 amino acids. The germline gives CDR1 SNHLY, CDR2 FYNNEI. Trimming removed 6 bases from V and 7 bases from J, with 4 bases in between. In DNA form, the CDR3 reads TGTGCCAGCAGCCGTAATGAGCAGTTCTTC. Its protein product is CASSRNEQFF.

This sequence joins TRBV25-1 and TRBJ2-3; 11 positions agree with TRBD2. V shed 5 bases, J shed 4 bases, and the junction held 2 bases outside the gene matches. Per the germline V gene, CDR1 is MGHDK and CDR2 is SYGVNS. CDR3 length: 14 amino acids. CDR3 DNA: TGTGCCAGCAGTCTAGCGGGAGGAGCAGATACGCAGTATTTT. Translated: CASSLAGGADTQYF.

The chain joins TRBV28 to TRBJ1-5; D is uncertain. The CDR3 extends over 14 amino acids. V was cut by 4 bases and J by 0 bases, with 7 bases left in between. Germline lookup yields CDR1 MDHEN and CDR2 SYDVKM. CDR3 in amino acids: CASSSSLSNQPQHF. The CDR3, as DNA: TGTGCCAGCAGTTCCAGTCTTAGCAATCAGCCCCAGCATTTT. The whole variable domain, filled in from reference TRBV28 and TRBJ1-5, reads DVKVTQSSRYLVKRTGEKVFLECVQDMDHENMFWYRQDPGLGLRLIYFSYDVKMKEKGDIPEGYSVSREKKERFSLILESASTNQTSMYLCASSSSLSNQPQHFGDGTRLSIL.

The CDR3 DNA reads as TGTGCCATCAGTGATCAGGCTATCTATGGCTACACCTTC. It encodes CAISDQAIYGYTF. V is TRBV10-3 and J is TRBJ1-2; D unresolved. CDR3 length: 13 residues. The germline V gene has CDR1 ENHRY and CDR2 SYGVKD. Between the trimmed V and J ends, which lost 3 bases and 4 bases, there was a span of 9 bases.

The chain links TRBV15 to TRBJ2-3; 9 bases are shared with TRBD2. Germline values: CDR1 LNHNV, CDR2 YYDKDF (reference sequence). The V gene end was trimmed by 3 bases and the J gene end by 5 bases; junction bases not matched to a gene: 6. This CDR3 comprises 15 residues. The CDR3 DNA reads as TGTGCCACCAGCAGGGCGGGAGGGCCAGGAGATACGCAGTATTTT. Its translation is CATSRAGGPGDTQYF.

The V call is TRBV11-3, the J call TRBJ2-5; TRBD2 matches at 7 bases. The V and J ends lost 8 bases and 3 bases, in that order; junction bases with no gene match: 15. The CDR3 extends over 16 amino acids. Germline V gene sequence: CDR1 SGHNT, CDR2 YENEEA. The CDR3 DNA is TGTGCCAGCTCCAAGAGGAATCAGCGGGGAGAAGAGACCCAGTACTTC. This sequence encodes CASSKRNQRGEETQYF.

This chain uses TRBV10-3 with TRBJ1-4; 7 nucleotides match TRBD1. After removal of 4 bases from V and 1 base from J, the junction contained 6 bases not matched to a gene. In germline, CDR1 is ENHRY, CDR2 SYGVKD. This CDR3 region has 16 residues. The CDR3 nucleotides read TGTGCCATCAGTGGGGCCGGGACAGAAACTAATGAAAAACTGTTTTTT. It is translated as CAISGAGTETNEKLFF.

V is TRBV7-8 and J is TRBJ2-3, with TRBD2 identical over 10 bases. Germline trimming cut 5 bases from V and 4 bases from J; bases unmatched to any gene: 6. Germline V gene lookup returns CDR1 SGHVS and CDR2 FQNEAQ. The CDR3 contains 15 residues. CDR3 in amino acids: CASSLLAGHPDTQYF. The CDR3 DNA follows: TGTGCCAGCAGCCTACTAGCGGGGCACCCAGATACGCAGTATTTT. Looking up the rest from reference TRBV7-8 and TRBJ2-3 gives the full variable domain: GAGVSQSPRYKVAKRGQDVALRCDPISGHVSLFWYQQALGQGPEFLTYFQNEAQLDKSGLPSDRFFAERPEGSVSTLKIQRTQQEDSAVYLCASSLLAGHPDTQYFGPGTRLTVL.

In its sample, this clone was seen once. This chain connects TRBV6-1 to TRBJ2-5; D uncertain. The CDR3 covers 15 residues. Trimming removed 4 bases at V and 5 bases at J, with 17 bases between. Germline assignment: CDR1 MNHNS and CDR2 SASEGT. DNA for the CDR3: TGTGCCAGCAGTGCCCTCTTAAATAGCCCGGAGACCCAGTACTTC. Its protein is CASSALLNSPETQYF.

As for this clone: Germline is not matched at one junction end, which may reflect a read error. The CDR3 nucleotides read TGTGCTAGCAGCTTAGGCGCAGGGAGGAGTGAAAAACTGTTTTTT. The encoded protein is CASSLGAGRSEKLFF. The rearrangement links TRBV7-7 to TRBJ1-4; the D gene is possibly TRBD1 (5 bases). Germline CDR1 SSHAT, CDR2 FNYEAQ (reference sequence). This CDR3 contains 15 residues.

The rearrangement links TRBV6-6 to TRBJ2-7; D possibly corresponds to TRBD1 (6 bases). The germline V and J ends were trimmed by 2 bases and 3 bases, with 8 bases remaining between them. The CDR3 covers 13 residues. CDR1 and CDR2 (germline): MNHNY, SVGAGI (reference sequence). The DNA for the CDR3 is TGTGCCAGCAGTTACGGACAGAGCTACGAGCAGTACTTC. Protein product: CASSYGQSYEQYF.

The chain recombines TRBV11-3 with TRBJ2-7; D might be TRBD1 (5 bases). The CDR3 runs 15 residues. The V end lost 0 bases, the J end lost 6 bases, and 15 bases lay between the germline ends. Germline lookup yields CDR1 SGHNT and CDR2 YENEEA. The CDR3: CASSLEGVAFCEQYF. The CDR3 DNA is TGTGCCAGCAGCTTAGAAGGGGTGGCGTTTTGCGAGCAGTACTTC.